This note documents a single TCR beta chain sequence. The CDR3 totals 16 residues. Germline CDR1 and CDR2: LNHNV and YYDKDF (reference sequence). The V gene end was trimmed by 0 bases and the J gene end by 3 bases; junction bases not matched to a gene: 4. This sample stems from a study of T-cell reconstitution after alpha-beta-depleted transplantation in children. The authors prepared the TCRbeta library with unique molecular identifiers. TCRdb ran MiXCR on the PCR reads and lists one entry per CDR3 protein. The sample records about 580,000 distinct CDR3 sequences, about a quarter being singletons. Sample: PBMCs, taken before TCRalphabeta/CD19-depleted stem cell transplant. This receptor was identified in a boy younger than two with Wiskott-Aldrich syndrome, due to receive a stem cell transplant. This sequence joins TRBV15 and TRBJ2-3; 9 bases are a match to TRBD1. In nucleotides, the CDR3 is TGTGCCACCAGCAGAGATTCGGGACAGGGAACAGATACGCAGTATTTT. Amino acid sequence: CATSRDSGQGTDTQYF. Together with reference TRBV15 and TRBJ2-3, the CDR3 gives the full variable domain: DAMVIQNPRYQVTQFGKPVTLSCSQTLNHNVMYWYQQKSSQAPKLLFHYYDKDFNNEADTPDNFQSRRPNTSFCFLDIRSPGLGDTAMYLCATSRDSGQGTDTQYFGPGTRLTVL.